Each of the 26 T cell receptor beta chains below was sequenced from the same sample in a study of blood T cell repertoires in COVID-19. TCRdb's copy holds only in-frame clones and misses some; the assay was immunoSEQ multiplex PCR. The repertoire has roughly 63,000 clones, 88% of them found once; the top ten carry roughly 2.3%. Sequenced: peripheral blood. These receptors originate from a human donor in a cohort sampled during active COVID-19.

This clone was observed a few times. V is TRBV2 and J is TRBJ1-2; TRBD1 is a possible D gene (6 bases). The germline V and J ends were trimmed by 5 bases and 4 bases, with 17 bases remaining between them. Germline CDR1 is SNHLY and CDR2 is FYNNEI. The CDR3 is 15 residues long. CDR3 bases: TGTGCCAGCAGTCGGGCGGGGGCTTCAATCTATGGCTACACCTTC. This gives the protein CASSRAGASIYGYTF. Based on the CDR3 plus reference TRBV2 and TRBJ1-2, the full variable domain is EPEVTQTPSHQVTQMGQEVILRCVPISNHLYFYWYRQILGQKVEFLVSFYNNEISEKSEIFDDQFSVERPDGSNFTLKIRSTKLEDSAMYFCASSRAGASIYGYTFGSGTRLTVV.

This clone was seen just once. The gene calls are TRBV3-1 (or the pseudogene TRBV3-2) and TRBJ2-7; 10 bases align to TRBD2. The CDR3 covers 15 residues. Trimming removed 5 bases from V and 4 bases from J; junction bases left unmatched: 8. CDR1 and CDR2 from the germline V gene are LGHDT and YNNKEL (reference sequence). The DNA of the CDR3 is TGTGCCAGCAGCTCGGGACTAGCGCAATCTTACGAGCAGTACTTC. Protein sequence: CASSSGLAQSYEQYF.

The gene calls are TRBV4-1 and TRBJ1-3; D may be TRBD1 (6 bases). Germline V lookup: CDR1 MGHRA, CDR2 YSYEKL. This CDR3 has 15 amino acids. V was clipped by 0 bases and J by 4 bases, with 10 bases between them. The CDR3 region has the DNA TGCGCCAGCAGCCAAGATCAGCAGGGGGGAAACACCATATATTTT. The encoded protein is CASSQDQQGGNTIYF.

The chain employs TRBV28 and TRBJ2-7, with TRBD1 matching over 9 bases. Per germline, CDR1 MDHEN and CDR2 SYDVKM. Trimming took 5 bases from V and 5 from J; bases not matched to a gene: 10. This CDR3 comprises 15 residues. CDR3 sequence (DNA): TGTGCCAGCAGTAACCCCGGGACAGGGTCCCACGAGCAGTACTTC. This sequence encodes CASSNPGTGSHEQYF. Full variable domain (outside the CDR3, taken from reference TRBV28 and TRBJ2-7): DVKVTQSSRYLVKRTGEKVFLECVQDMDHENMFWYRQDPGLGLRLIYFSYDVKMKEKGDIPEGYSVSREKKERFSLILESASTNQTSMYLCASSNPGTGSHEQYFGPGTRLTVT.

The chain couples TRBV6-5 to TRBJ2-1, with 8 nucleotides matching TRBD2. The CDR3 is made up of 15 amino acids. Germline-derived CDR1 and CDR2 are MNHEY and SVGAGI. The J segment lost 0 bases and the V segment lost 9 bases, leaving 7 bases of the junction unmatched. The CDR3 DNA sequence: TGTGCCAGTAGTAGCGGGGAGAGCTCCTACAATGAGCAGTTCTTC. This encodes CASSSGESSYNEQFF.

This clone was seen a few times. The chain couples TRBV30 to TRBJ2-1; D is ambiguous. Germline V CDR1 and CDR2: GTSNPN, SVGIG (reference sequence). The V and J ends lost 5 bases and 9 bases respectively, with 14 bases between them. CDR3 length: 12 amino acids. CDR3 in amino acids: CAWDSNQIEQFF. The DNA of the CDR3 is TGTGCCTGGGACTCCAACCAAATTGAGCAGTTCTTC.

The J gene is TRBJ2-2, the V gene TRBV19; no reliable D call. V gave up 3 bases and J gave up 0 bases, with 5 bases separating them. CDR1 and CDR2 from the germline V gene are LNHDA and SQIVND (reference sequence). The length of the CDR3 is 14 residues. This CDR3 is CASSMHTNTGELFF. Written as DNA, the CDR3 is TGTGCCAGTAGTATGCACACGAACACCGGGGAGCTGTTTTTT.

The rearrangement joins TRBV25-1 to TRBJ2-1; D is unclear. This CDR3 is built from 16 residues. The germline V and J ends were trimmed by 2 bases and 0 bases, with 11 bases remaining between them. Germline-derived CDR1 and CDR2 are MGHDK and SYGVNS. CDR3 loop: CASSEIRWASYNEQFF. In DNA, the CDR3 is TGTGCCAGCAGTGAAATCAGGTGGGCCTCCTACAATGAGCAGTTCTTC.

This chain links TRBV6-5 with TRBJ2-7; 10 nucleotides agree with TRBD2. Germline V lookup: CDR1 MNHEY, CDR2 SVGAGI. V was clipped by 4 bases and J by 4 bases; unmatched bases: 7. The CDR3 has 15 residues. The CDR3 spells CASSSTSGTPYEQYF. DNA for the CDR3: TGTGCCAGCAGTTCAACTAGCGGGACCCCTTACGAGCAGTACTTC.

CDR3 sequence (DNA): TGTGCCAGCAGTGGGACAGGGGGCGCAGATACGCAGTATTTT. Translated, it gives CASSGTGGADTQYF. This rearrangement joins TRBV6-4 to TRBJ2-3; 11 bases line up with TRBD1. With V trimmed by 4 bases and J by 4 bases, 1 base remained unmatched. Per the germline V gene, CDR1 is MRHNA and CDR2 is SNTAGT. The CDR3 totals 14 residues.

The chain employs TRBV7-9 and TRBJ2-7; D remains ambiguous. Germline CDR1 reads SEHNR; CDR2 reads FQNEAQ (reference sequence). Trimming cost V 4 bases and J 1 base, with 14 bases left between them. The CDR3 contains 15 residues. In nucleotides, the CDR3 is TGTGCCAGCAGCTCACCCAAACACGGGTCCTACGAGCAGTACTTC. Translated, it gives CASSSPKHGSYEQYF.

The chain combines TRBV28 with TRBJ1-4, with 9 bases that match TRBD1. This CDR3 is 15 amino acids long. Looked up from germline, CDR1 is MDHEN and CDR2 is SYDVKM. The junction had 9 bases not matched to a gene; V was cut back by 5 bases and J by 8 bases. Here the CDR3 reads CASSPPTGGFEKLFF. The CDR3 bases are TGTGCCAGCAGTCCCCCGACAGGGGGGTTCGAAAAACTGTTTTTT.

The gene calls are TRBV30 and TRBJ1-1; D might be TRBD1 (5 bases). The ends were cut back, 7 bases at V and 5 bases at J, with 14 bases in the middle. The CDR3 consists of 12 residues. Germline V gene sequence: CDR1 GTSNPN, CDR2 SVGIG (reference sequence). CDR3 loop: CASPGKSTEAFF. CDR3 nucleotides: TGTGCCTCCCCAGGGAAGAGTACTGAAGCTTTCTTT.

This sequence joins TRBV27 and TRBJ2-1; 10 nucleotides line up with TRBD2. The CDR3 has 16 residues. Germline CDR1 is MNHEY and CDR2 is SMNVEV (reference sequence). Trimming cost V 7 bases and J 7 bases; bases outside gene matches: 13. The CDR3 here is CASTLVASGSPNEQFF. The DNA of the CDR3 is TGTGCCAGCACCCTAGTTGCTAGCGGGAGTCCGAATGAGCAGTTCTTC.

This chain uses TRBV7-2 with TRBJ2-3; TRBD2 matches at 12 bases. CDR1 SGHTA and CDR2 FQGNSA come from the germline V gene. The CDR3 loop spans 16 amino acids. V shed 3 bases, J shed 1 base, and the junction held 2 bases outside the gene matches. The CDR3 DNA is TGTGCCAGCAGCTTTAGGACTAGCGGGGGCACAGATACGCAGTATTTT. It encodes CASSFRTSGGTDTQYF.

The chain joins TRBV30 to TRBJ2-5, with 9 bases identical to TRBD2. The CDR3 totals 14 residues. Trimming removed 4 bases from V and 1 base from J; junction bases left unmatched: 4. Germline loops: CDR1 GTSNPN, CDR2 SVGIG (reference sequence). In nucleotides, the CDR3 is TGTGCCTGGAATAAGCGGGGGGCCCAAGAGACCCAGTACTTC. It yields the protein CAWNKRGAQETQYF.

The genes are TRBV19 and TRBJ1-5, with 11 bases fitting TRBD1. The length of the CDR3 is 15 residues. V trimming: 6 bases; J trimming: 8 bases; junction bases outside the gene matches: 9. Germline loops: CDR1 LNHDA, CDR2 SQIVND (reference sequence). The CDR3 DNA reads as TGTGCCAGTAGAGTCGTTCGGGACAGGGGGGAGCCCCAGCATTTT. This translates into CASRVVRDRGEPQHF.

Ten or more counts support this clone. The rearrangement uses TRBV4-1 and TRBJ2-7, with a possible D match to TRBD1 (6 bases). This CDR3 is built from 15 residues. The germline CDR1 and CDR2 sequences are MGHRA and YSYEKL. The V and J ends lost 3 bases and 7 bases respectively, with 19 bases between them. CDR3 nucleotide sequence: TGCGCCAGCAGCCAGGCGGACAGACGGGTGGGGGAGCAGTACTTC. As protein: CASSQADRRVGEQYF.

This clone was recorded once. This rearrangement joins TRBV4-3 to TRBJ2-5; a weak D match, TRBD2 (6 bases). V lost 0 bases and J lost 9, with 17 bases in between. The CDR3 covers 15 residues. Germline V gene data show CDR1 as LGHNA and CDR2 as YSLEER. The CDR3 protein is CASSQDRGGSFSQYF. As DNA, the CDR3 is TGCGCCAGCAGCCAAGATCGCGGAGGGAGCTTTTCCCAGTACTTC.

The chain links TRBV28 to TRBJ2-3, with 9 bases fitting TRBD2. CDR1 MDHEN and CDR2 SYDVKM come from the germline V gene. With 6 bases clipped from V and 2 bases from J, the junction kept 3 bases outside the gene matches. The CDR3 spans 14 residues. For the CDR3, the DNA is TGTGCCAGCAGGGCGGGAGGGGCCACAGATACGCAGTATTTT. Translated, it gives CASRAGGATDTQYF. Full variable domain (remainder filled in from reference TRBV28 and TRBJ2-3): DVKVTQSSRYLVKRTGEKVFLECVQDMDHENMFWYRQDPGLGLRLIYFSYDVKMKEKGDIPEGYSVSREKKERFSLILESASTNQTSMYLCASRAGGATDTQYFGPGTRLTVL.

This clone came up a few times. In DNA form, the CDR3 reads TGTGCCAGCAGTGAAGATGGAGGTAGGAGACAGCCCCAGCATTTT. Protein sequence: CASSEDGGRRQPQHF. This chain connects TRBV2 to TRBJ1-5; D not resolved. V was shortened by 1 base and J by 7 bases, with 14 bases between the two germline ends. The CDR3 is 15 amino acids. The germline V gene encodes CDR1 SNHLY and CDR2 FYNNEI.

The CDR3 nucleotides read TGTGCCACCAGTCCAGGGAACTATGGCTACACCTTC. Protein product: CATSPGNYGYTF. The chain links TRBV24-1 to TRBJ1-2; D is perhaps TRBD1 (5 bases). CDR3 length equals 12 residues. Trimming stripped 6 bases from V and 2 bases from J, with 6 bases between. Germline CDR1 reads KGHDR; CDR2 reads SFDVKD.

This chain links TRBV9 with TRBJ2-7, with D uncertain. The germline V gene encodes CDR1 SGDLS and CDR2 YYNGEE. Trimming stripped 0 bases from V and 0 bases from J, with 13 bases between. The CDR3 has 16 amino acids. As DNA, the CDR3 is TGTGCCAGCAGCGTAGGTGTCTCCGTGAGCTCCTACGAGCAGTACTTC. This codes for CASSVGVSVSSYEQYF.

V gene TRBV27 combines with J gene TRBJ1-5; 7 bases map to TRBD1. The CDR3 is 15 residues long. With V trimmed by 6 bases and J by 0 bases, 5 bases remained unmatched. Per germline, CDR1 MNHEY and CDR2 SMNVEV (reference sequence). DNA of the CDR3: TGTGCCAGCAGCTGGGGACAGTATAGCAATCAGCCCCAGCATTTT. Its translation is CASSWGQYSNQPQHF.

The V and J genes are TRBV2 and TRBJ1-4; D is undetermined. Germline V gene sequence: CDR1 SNHLY, CDR2 FYNNEI. The CDR3 spans 12 residues. V lost 10 bases, J lost 8 bases, and 14 bases lay in between. The CDR3 sequence: CATRSEAEKLFF. The CDR3 coding sequence is TGTGCCACCAGGTCCGAGGCGGAAAAACTGTTTTTT.

V usage is TRBV21-1 and J usage is TRBJ2-5; TRBD2, the table's D call, was not compared with the DNA. TRBV21-1 has pseudogene status. This CDR3 has 15 amino acids. CDR3 sequence: CARIRTSGSGETQYF. CDR3 in DNA: TGTGCCAGAATTCGGACTAGCGGGAGTGGGGAGACCCAGTACTTC.